This T cell receptor beta chain comes out of a study of blood T cell repertoires in COVID-19. Study as a whole: There were acute and convalescent COVID-19 samples, and they came from the United States, Italy and Spain. Sources were T cells, B-cell-depleted T cells, or PBMCs; the material itself was cDNA or gDNA.

Original processing notes: Amplification of reference gene primers provided the estimated nucleated cell counts. Clones were sequenced by immunoSEQ multiplex PCR, and TCRdb holds only the in-frame ones, with some missing. That table furnishes V, J and clone size, whereas the DNA furnished D and trimming. The repertoire holds 35,000 to 50,000 clones, with about 88% as singletons. The sample consisted of peripheral blood. The receptor comes from a human donor in a cohort sampled during active COVID-19.

CDR3 in amino acids: CASSSWPGGENTEAFF. Here the CDR3 DNA reads TGTGCCAGTAGTAGTTGGCCCGGGGGAGAGAACACTGAAGCTTTCTTT. The J gene is TRBJ1-1, the V gene TRBV19, with TRBD1 as a possible D gene (5 bases). Per germline, CDR1 LNHDA and CDR2 SQIVND (reference sequence). The CDR3 length is 16 residues. V was pared by 4 bases and J by 1 base, with 16 bases between.